The rows below give T cell receptor beta chains drawn from one sample of a study of shared clonotypes between healthy human individuals. TCRdb's table, derived via immunoSEQ multiplex PCR, lists solely in-frame clones and lacks some. Of fewer than 2.5 million clones in the sample, 80% to 95% are singletons; the top ten hold about 0.38%. The sequencing input was naive CD4+ T cells from PBMCs. Every receptor here comes from a man aged 18 to 30 in good health. Some clones in this sample may be carry-over from other donors' samples. Both conserved end residues are part of each CDR3. A D gene is named only where the DNA matches it firmly. Part of the rows lack a size; the others show once, few, many or a class for expanded clones.

clone_size	v_call	j_call	d_call	cdr3_aa	cdr3_nt
.	TRBV9	TRBJ2-6	TRBD2	CASSVASGGLGANVLTF	TGTGCCAGCAGCGTAGCTAGCGGGGGCCTCGGGGCCAACGTCCTGACTTTC
few	TRBV6-4	TRBJ2-2	TRBD1	CASRDRAHTGELFF	TGTGCCAGCAGGGACAGGGCCCACACCGGGGAGCTGTTTTTT
.	TRBV28	TRBJ2-3	TRBD1	CASRTGTATDTQYF	TGTGCCAGCAGAACCGGGACAGCCACAGATACGCAGTATTTT
.	TRBV5-6	TRBJ2-3	.	CASSRKYGSTDTQYF	TGTGCCAGCAGCAGAAAATACGGGAGCACAGATACGCAGTATTTT
.	TRBV19	TRBJ2-7	TRBD2	CASSNSGDGTYEQYF	TGTGCCAGTAGTAACAGCGGGGATGGAACCTACGAGCAGTACTTC
once	TRBV4-3	TRBJ2-7	.	CASSRNLDSYEQYF	TGCGCCAGCAGCCGGAATCTGGACAGCTACGAGCAGTACTTC
.	TRBV28	TRBJ2-3	.	CASRREGRQSTDTQYF	TGTGCCAGCAGGAGAGAGGGACGCCAAAGCACAGATACGCAGTATTTT
.	TRBV11-1	TRBJ2-7	.	CASSTHLSYEQYF	TGTGCCAGCAGCACCCATCTCTCCTACGAGCAGTACTTC
.	TRBV7-2	TRBJ1-1	.	CASSLDSVLGPEAFF	TGTGCCAGCAGCTTAGACAGTGTTCTCGGACCTGAAGCTTTCTTT
once	TRBV19	TRBJ2-3	TRBD2	CASSLGLAGTDTQYF	TGTGCCAGTAGTCTGGGACTAGCGGGCACAGATACGCAGTATTTT
.	TRBV25-1	TRBJ2-1	.	CASSESSPNEQFF	TGTGCCAGCAGTGAATCGAGCCCTAATGAGCAGTTCTTC
.	TRBV4-1	TRBJ2-5	.	CASSPPRAEAEETQYF	TGCGCCAGCAGCCCGCCTCGGGCGGAGGCTGAAGAGACCCAGTACTTC
.	TRBV4-1	TRBJ1-6	TRBD1	CASSLGQQNNSPLHF	TGCGCCAGCAGCCTGGGACAGCAAAATAATTCACCCCTCCACTTT
.	TRBV14	TRBJ1-1	.	CASSQTVNTEAFF	TGTGCCAGCAGCCAAACGGTGAACACTGAAGCTTTCTTT
once	TRBV25-1	TRBJ2-7	.	CASSEFPGSYEQYF	TGTGCCAGCAGTGAATTTCCTGGCTCCTACGAGCAGTACTTC
.	TRBV28	TRBJ2-4	TRBD1	CASLGQALAKNIQYF	TGTGCCAGCCTAGGACAGGCCTTAGCCAAAAACATTCAGTACTTC
.	TRBV28	TRBJ1-1	.	CASHTQGGADEAFF	TGTGCCAGCCACACCCAAGGGGGGGCCGATGAAGCTTTCTTT
.	TRBV5-1	TRBJ1-1	.	CASSSTVMGTEAFF	TGCGCCAGCAGCTCGACCGTGATGGGGACTGAAGCTTTCTTT
.	TRBV28	TRBJ1-5	.	CASTGPVKAQHF	TGTGCCAGCACCGGTCCTGTCAAAGCCCAGCATTTT
.	TRBV9	TRBJ2-7	.	CASSALVGGGYYEQYF	TGTGCCAGCAGCGCACTAGTCGGGGGAGGCTACTACGAGCAGTACTTC
once	TRBV28	TRBJ2-3	.	CASTTTNTQYF	TGTGCCAGCACCACCACTAATACGCAGTATTTT
once	TRBV4-3	TRBJ2-5	TRBD2	CASSQDFGSGRETQYF	TGCGCCAGCAGCCAAGATTTCGGGAGCGGGAGGGAGACCCAGTACTTC
.	TRBV4-2	TRBJ2-1	TRBD1	CASSQGYRTGQFF	TGTGCCAGCAGCCAAGGATATCGGACAGGGCAGTTCTTC
.	TRBV18	TRBJ2-5	.	CASSTNQETQYF	TGTGCCAGCTCAACAAACCAAGAGACCCAGTACTTC
.	TRBV9	TRBJ2-3	.	CASSVATRTDTQYF	TGTGCCAGCAGCGTAGCTACTAGGACAGATACGCAGTATTTT
.	TRBV21-1	TRBJ1-1	.	CASSKVGEVGYTEAFF	TGTGCCAGCAGCAAAGTAGGTGAGGTCGGGTACACTGAAGCTTTCTTT
.	TRBV4-2	TRBJ2-1	TRBD1	CASSQGTGSNSYNEQFF	TGTGCCAGCAGCCAAGGGACAGGGTCCAACTCCTACAATGAGCAGTTCTTC
once	TRBV5-1	TRBJ2-7	TRBD2	CASSLGIPGGEQYF	TGCGCCAGCAGCTTGGGCATCCCGGGGGGGGAGCAGTACTTC
few	TRBV30	TRBJ1-1	.	CAWRLRSHTEAFF	TGTGCCTGGAGGCTTAGGAGCCACACTGAAGCTTTCTTT
.	TRBV28	TRBJ2-7	.	CASSGKEQYF	TGTGCCAGCAGTGGCAAAGAGCAGTACTTC
.	TRBV27	TRBJ2-4	TRBD2	CASSLSGLNLAKNIQYF	TGTGCCAGCAGTCTTAGCGGGCTTAATTTAGCCAAAAACATTCAGTACTTC
.	TRBV4-3	TRBJ2-3	TRBD2	CASSQDWVRREGISTDTQYF	TGCGCCAGCAGCCAAGATTGGGTTCGGCGGGAGGGAATTAGCACAGATACGCAGTATTTT
.	TRBV18	TRBJ2-7	TRBD1	CASSQTRDSSYEQYF	TGTGCCAGCTCACAAACCCGGGACAGCTCCTACGAGCAGTACTTC
.	TRBV9	TRBJ2-3	TRBD2	CASSVRTSGTDTQYF	TGTGCCAGCAGCGTACGGACTAGCGGGACAGATACGCAGTATTTT
.	TRBV5-1	TRBJ2-7	TRBD1	CASSVGTGGFAPHF	TGCGCCAGCAGCGTTGGGACAGGAGGGTTTGCCCCGCACTTC
.	TRBV7-8	TRBJ1-1	TRBD1	CASSWTGTGNTEAFF	TGTGCCAGCAGCTGGACCGGGACAGGAAACACTGAAGCTTTCTTT
.	TRBV6-1	TRBJ2-7	TRBD2	CASTVAGDNYEQYF	TGTGCCAGCACCGTAGCGGGGGACAACTACGAGCAGTACTTC
few	TRBV29-1	TRBJ1-1	TRBD1	CSAPGQGNTEAFF	TGCAGCGCACCGGGACAGGGGAACACTGAAGCTTTCTTT
.	TRBV6-6	TRBJ1-4	.	CASSYRDGKLFF	TGTGCCAGCAGTTACCGTGACGGAAAACTGTTTTTT
.	TRBV6-5	TRBJ1-1	.	CASRPRLVAEAFF	TGTGCCAGCAGACCCCGCCTCGTGGCTGAAGCTTTCTTT
.	TRBV7-8	TRBJ2-1	.	CASSLRLALYNEQFF	TGTGCCAGCAGCTTACGGCTAGCGCTATACAATGAGCAGTTCTTC
.	TRBV7-9	TRBJ2-7	TRBD2	CASSDAPSGTYEQYF	TGTGCCAGCAGCGACGCACCTAGCGGAACCTACGAGCAGTACTTC